The 21 T cell receptor beta chains reported below all come from one sample, sequenced in a study of T cells in women clearing cervical HPV infection. Clones were read by immunoSEQ multiplex PCR, and TCRdb kept only the in-frame ones, dropping some. This specimen shows tens of thousands of clones; the ten leading clones hold more than 0.8%. Input material: blood buffy coat. These receptors were taken from a woman between 18 and 69 years old with a cervical HPV16 infection that either progressed to CIN3+ or cleared (not recorded which).

As for this clone: Read coverage stops 3 residues before the CDR3 terminus; the germline J gene supplies the remainder. V is TRBV5-1 and J is TRBJ2-7; D remains unclear. CDR3 length equals 15 residues. Germline V gives CDR1 SGHRS, CDR2 YFSETQ. V lost 4 bases to trimming and J lost 0 bases, with 14 bases between them. The CDR3 spells CASSTEGRSSYEQYF. Incomplete CDR3 DNA: TGCGCCAGCAGCACAGAAGGGCGCAGCTCCTACGAG. Together with reference TRBV5-1 and TRBJ2-7, the CDR3 gives the full variable domain: KAGVTQTPRYLIKTRGQQVTLSCSPISGHRSVSWYQQTPGQGLQFLFEYFSETQRNKGNFPGRFSGRQFSNSRSEMNVSTLELGDSALYLCASSTEGRSSYEQYFGPGTRLTVT.

Details on this clone: From the germline J gene comes the end of the CDR3, since the read stops 3 residues before it. The V call is TRBV6-4, the J call TRBJ1-5, with D possibly being TRBD1 (6 bases). Between the trimmed V and J ends, which lost 6 bases and 7 bases, there was a span of 19 bases. The CDR3 has 15 residues. Germline V lookup: CDR1 MRHNA, CDR2 SNTAGT. CDR3 loop: CASSCRYRVVQPQHF. The covered CDR3 bases are TGTGCCAGCAGCTGCCGTTACAGGGTTGTACAGCCC.

Comment on this clone: From the germline J gene comes the end of the CDR3, since the read stops 3 residues before it. The chain uses TRBV5-1 and TRBJ1-2, with 8 bases fitting TRBD1. The CDR3 length is 14 residues. The germline V gene has CDR1 SGHRS and CDR2 YFSETQ. Trimming cost V 1 base and J 2 bases; bases outside gene matches: 1. CDR3 amino acids: CASSLTGGNYGYTF. Partial CDR3 DNA: TGCGCCAGCAGCTTGACAGGGGGGAACTATGGC. Drawing the rest from reference TRBV5-1 and TRBJ1-2, the complete variable domain is KAGVTQTPRYLIKTRGQQVTLSCSPISGHRSVSWYQQTPGQGLQFLFEYFSETQRNKGNFPGRFSGRQFSNSRSEMNVSTLELGDSALYLCASSLTGGNYGYTFGSGTRLTVV.

Points on this clone: The CDR3 extends 3 residues past the end of the read, so its final part is completed from the germline J gene. The chain recombines TRBV2 with TRBJ1-2; 10 nucleotides match TRBD1. From germline, CDR1 is SNHLY and CDR2 FYNNEI. V trimming: 4 bases; J trimming: 2 bases; junction bases outside the gene matches: 1. The length of the CDR3 is 14 residues. CDR3 DNA, as far as it was read: TGTGCCAGCAGTGTGGACAGGGGGAACTATGGC. Encoded protein: CASSVDRGNYG. The whole CDR3 protein reads CASSVDRGNYGYTF. The variable domain in full, completed from reference TRBV2 and TRBJ1-2, reads EPEVTQTPSHQVTQMGQEVILRCVPISNHLYFYWYRQILGQKVEFLVSFYNNEISEKSEIFDDQFSVERPDGSNFTLKIRSTKLEDSAMYFCASSVDRGNYGYTFGSGTRLTVV.

Regarding this clone: Read coverage stops 3 residues before the CDR3 terminus; the germline J gene supplies the remainder. J is TRBJ2-1 and V is TRBV7-6; the match to TRBD2 covers 9 bases. The germline gives CDR1 SGHVS, CDR2 FNYEAQ. The CDR3 runs 17 residues. The V and J ends lost 3 bases and 5 bases, in that order; junction bases with no gene match: 11. The CDR3: CASSLNVRTSDHNEQFF. The covered CDR3 bases are TGTGCCAGCAGCTTGAATGTTAGGACTAGCGACCACAATGAG. Using reference TRBV7-6 and TRBJ2-1 for the parts outside the CDR3, the full variable domain is GAGVSQSPRYKVTKRGQDVALRCDPISGHVSLYWYRQALGQGPEFLTYFNYEAQQDKSGLPNDRFSAERPEGSISTLTIQRTEQRDSAMYRCASSLNVRTSDHNEQFFGPGTRLTVL.

Comments on this clone: With the read ending 3 residues before the CDR3 end, the germline J gene is used to fill in that end. The chain is built from TRBV10-2 and TRBJ1-6; TRBD1 agrees at 7 bases. The CDR3 is 12 amino acids. Germline CDR1 is WSHSY and CDR2 is SAAADI. V lost 10 bases to trimming and J lost 7 bases; unmatched junction nucleotides: 4. CDR3 loop: CATRDSNSPLHF. The CDR3 bases that were read are TGCGCCACTCGGGACAGCAATTCACCC.

Comments on this clone: The sequence runs out 3 residues before the end of the CDR3; the remainder is reconstructed from the germline J gene. V gene TRBV6-1 combines with J gene TRBJ2-3, with TRBD2 identical over 12 bases. Germline loops: CDR1 MNHNS, CDR2 SASEGT. With V trimmed by 2 bases and J by 2 bases, 11 bases remained unmatched. There are 19 residues in the CDR3. The sequenced CDR3 bases are TGTGCCAGCAGTGAATTCCCCACAACTAGCGGGGGGTTCACAGATACG. It is translated as CASSEFPTTSGGFTDT. The CDR3 reads in full as CASSEFPTTSGGFTDTQYF.

Of note for this clone: The read terminates 3 residues before the CDR3 end, so the remaining end is supplied by the germline J gene. This sequence joins TRBV9 and TRBJ1-2, with TRBD1 matching 9 bases. The CDR3 spans 13 residues. CDR1 SGDLS and CDR2 YYNGEE come from the germline V gene. This CDR3 reads CASSVRQGDGYTF. The DNA read from the CDR3 is TGTGCCAGCAGCGTACGACAGGGGGACGGC. Variable domain in full (rest from reference TRBV9 and TRBJ1-2): DSGVTQTPKHLITATGQRVTLRCSPRSGDLSVYWYQQSLDQGLQFLIQYYNGEERAKGNILERFSAQQFPDLHSELNLSSLELGDSALYFCASSVRQGDGYTFGSGTRLTVV.

Comment on this clone: The read gets to within 3 residues of the CDR3 end, and the germline J gene fills in the rest. The chain carries TRBV7-9 and TRBJ1-2; D is ambiguous. In germline, CDR1 is SEHNR, CDR2 FQNEAQ (reference sequence). The CDR3 runs 13 residues. This chain's CDR3 is CASSFVYRGDYTF. Incomplete CDR3 DNA: TGTGCCAGCAGCTTCGTGTACAGAGGCGAC.

As to this clone: Read coverage stops 3 residues before the CDR3 terminus; the germline J gene supplies the remainder. The chain recombines TRBV30 with TRBJ2-2; TRBD1 is a possible D gene (5 bases). CDR3 length: 13 residues. Germline-derived CDR1 and CDR2 are GTSNPN and SVGIG (reference sequence). The CDR3 spells CAWRGRVDEKLFF. The sequenced part of the CDR3 DNA is TGTGCCTGGAGGGGCAGGGTGGATGAAAAG.

Regarding this clone: The read halts 3 residues ahead of the CDR3 end, with the missing end drawn from the germline J gene. This rearrangement joins TRBV7-6 to TRBJ2-2, with TRBD1 identical over 9 bases. CDR3 length equals 14 residues. Germline lookup yields CDR1 SGHVS and CDR2 FNYEAQ. V was pared by 5 bases and J by 5 bases, with 3 bases of the junction left unmatched. The sequenced part of the CDR3 DNA is TGTGCCAGCAGCCATGGACAGGGGACCGGGGAG. This translates into CASSHGQGTGE. The whole CDR3 sequence is CASSHGQGTGELFF.

As to this clone: The read gets to within 3 residues of the CDR3 end, and the germline J gene fills in the rest. This chain joins TRBV5-1 and TRBJ2-1; TRBD1 aligns across 7 bases. From germline, CDR1 is SGHRS and CDR2 YFSETQ. V shed 4 bases and J 1 base; nucleotides not matched to a gene: 2. The CDR3 is made up of 14 amino acids. The CDR3 bases that were read are TGCGCCAGCAGCCCGGGACAGTCCTACAATGAG. This translates into CASSPGQSYNE. The CDR3 in its entirety is CASSPGQSYNEQFF.

On this clone: Read data end 3 residues before the CDR3 end; the end is taken from the germline J gene. The chain has TRBV7-9 and TRBJ1-2; D unresolved. Germline CDR1 and CDR2: SEHNR and FQNEAQ (reference sequence). This CDR3 comprises 14 residues. The part of the CDR3 DNA that was read is TGTGCCAGCAGCTTTGTACAGCCGTTAAGCGGC. Protein sequence: CASSFVQPLSG. The complete CDR3 sequence is CASSFVQPLSGYTF.

As concerns this clone: The read terminates 3 residues before the CDR3 end, so the remaining end is supplied by the germline J gene. The chain combines TRBV5-1 with TRBJ2-1; TRBD2 matches 10 bases. The length of the CDR3 is 15 residues. The trim removed 2 bases at V and 8 bases at J, leaving 7 bases unmatched. Germline V CDR1 and CDR2: SGHRS, YFSETQ. The CDR3 reads CASSFTGTSVDEQFF. The part of the CDR3 DNA that was read is TGCGCCAGCAGCTTTACCGGGACTAGCGTGGATGAG. Drawing the rest from reference TRBV5-1 and TRBJ2-1, the complete variable domain is KAGVTQTPRYLIKTRGQQVTLSCSPISGHRSVSWYQQTPGQGLQFLFEYFSETQRNKGNFPGRFSGRQFSNSRSEMNVSTLELGDSALYLCASSFTGTSVDEQFFGPGTRLTVL.

About this clone: The read finishes 3 residues shy of the CDR3 end, and the germline J gene is used to complete it. The chain recombines TRBV7-8 with TRBJ1-5; D uncertain. The V gene's germline CDR1 is SGHVS and CDR2 FQNEAQ. V was trimmed by 3 bases and J by 1 base, leaving 13 bases between them. This CDR3 is 16 amino acids long. Incomplete CDR3 DNA: TGTGCCAGCAGCTTGTACGAGGCCGGGAGCAATCAGCCC. It is translated as CASSLYEAGSNQP. Given in full, the CDR3 is CASSLYEAGSNQPQHF.

The CDR3 loop reads CASISSGGWPDTQYF. The covered CDR3 bases are TGTGCCAGCATTTCGTCGGGGGGTTGGCCAGATACG. This chain joins TRBV7-2 and TRBJ2-3; TRBD2 agrees at 7 bases. The sequenced fragment ends 3 residues before the CDR3 boundary, so the rest is inferred from the germline J gene. The CDR3 extends over 15 amino acids. CDR1 is SGHTA and CDR2 is FQGNSA in the germline V gene. The V segment lost 7 bases and the J segment 4 bases; nucleotides outside the gene matches: 11.

With respect to this clone: At one boundary the junction diverges from the germline segment, which might be a read error. The read finishes 3 residues shy of the CDR3 end, and the germline J gene is used to complete it. The chain has TRBV7-7 and TRBJ2-3; D remains unclear. This CDR3 contains 15 residues. Germline assignment: CDR1 SSHAT and CDR2 FNYEAQ (reference sequence). CDR3 sequence: CASSSHLDSTDTQYF. The part of the CDR3 DNA that was read is TGTGCTAGCAGCTCCCACTTAGATAGCACAGATACG.

As concerns this clone: The read stops 3 residues short of the end of the CDR3; the missing end is completed from the germline J gene. The chain employs TRBV19 and TRBJ2-4; D may be TRBD1 (5 bases). This CDR3 has 15 amino acids. Germline loops: CDR1 LNHDA, CDR2 SQIVND (reference sequence). CDR3 sequence reads: CASSIDPYRTGGQYF. The sequenced CDR3 bases are TGTGCCAGTAGTATAGATCCCTACAGGACGGGCGGT.

A remark on this clone: The CDR3 end falls 3 residues outside the read, so it is completed with the germline J gene. The chain links TRBV5-5 to TRBJ1-1; unclear D gene. The CDR3 loop spans 11 amino acids. The germline CDR1 and CDR2 sequences are SGHKS and YYEKEE (reference sequence). The ends were cut back, 7 bases at V and 4 bases at J, with 8 bases in the middle. CDR3 DNA (partial): TGTGCCAGCCTCTATGGCACTGAA. Translating gives CASLYGTE. From start to end, the CDR3 is CASLYGTEAFF.

CDR3 sequence reads: CSARWGGANEQFF. The covered CDR3 bases are TGCAGTGCTAGATGGGGGGGGGCCAATGAG. V and J are TRBV20-1 and TRBJ2-1; D possibly corresponds to TRBD2 (7 bases). The CDR3 is cut off 3 residues early in the read; its end comes from the germline J gene. CDR1 DFQATT and CDR2 SNEGSKA come from the germline V gene (reference sequence). The CDR3 is 13 residues long. With 2 bases removed from V and 6 bases from J, the gap between germline ends came to 11 bases.

Remarks on this clone: The observed sequence ends 3 residues before the CDR3 terminus, with the missing tail filled in from the germline J gene. This rearrangement joins TRBV28 to TRBJ2-7, with 7 bases lining up with TRBD1. Trimming at V came to 6 bases and at J to 3 bases, leaving 14 bases not matched to a gene. Germline V lookup: CDR1 MDHEN, CDR2 SYDVKM. The CDR3 consists of 16 residues. The CDR3 loop reads CASSPGGQVGFYEQYF. The sequenced part of the CDR3 DNA is TGTGCCAGCAGCCCAGGAGGACAGGTTGGTTTCTACGAG.